The count of the clone carrying this TCR beta chain is one. Its antigen is unidentified. CDR3 length: 14 amino acids. The germline CDR1 and CDR2 sequences are SNHLY and FYNNEI. V shed 0 bases and J shed 3 bases, with 6 bases lying between them. The PCR made use of 60 Vbeta and 13 Jbeta primers. Clones were read by immunoSEQ multiplex PCR, and TCRdb kept only the in-frame ones, dropping some. There are approximately 160,000 clones in the sample; about 75% occur only once, and less than 5% lies in the top ten. This record belongs to a study of cytomegalovirus exposure and HLA in healthy donors. General study findings and limits: Among donors in an Asian-associated ancestry cluster, a later analysis reportedly found fewer N-insertions than the roughly 610-donor mean. The authors enumerated over 150 TCR beta chains as linked to cytomegalovirus.

Sequenced input: PBMCs. The TCR comes from a male donor in good health and CMV-seronegative. The V and J genes are TRBV2 and TRBJ1-5; D is perhaps TRBD1 (5 bases). The CDR3 is CASSEARVNQPQHF. CDR3 sequence (DNA): TGTGCCAGCAGTGAAGCCAGGGTCAATCAGCCCCAGCATTTT.